The rows below give T cell receptor beta chains drawn from one sample of a study of spatial heterogeneity in lung cancer. TCRdb analysed the 5' RACE reads with MiXCR anew, one entry per CDR3 protein. Of 39,000 or so distinct CDR3 sequences in the sample, roughly 8% were seen once. The sample consisted of PBMCs, taken at surgery. All receptors derive from a male donor with early-stage non-small cell lung cancer. Both conserved end residues are part of each CDR3. Each record gives: D gene, V gene, clone size, J gene, CDR3 DNA, CDR3 protein. D genes are given only for firm matches. Size is stated for part of the rows, as once, few or many counts, or as a class when the clone is expanded.

D: TRBD1; V: TRBV19; size: many; J: TRBJ2-2; DNA: TGTGCCACCCCCGGACAGGGGTATCACACCGGGGAGCTGTTTTTT; CDR3: CATPGQGYHTGELFF
D: -; V: TRBV20-1; size: many; J: TRBJ2-7; DNA: TGCAGTGCTAGGGTCAGGTGGGGTCTCGAGCAGTACTTC; CDR3: CSARVRWGLEQYF
D: -; V: TRBV28; size: few; J: TRBJ1-5; DNA: TGTGCCAGCAGTCCGACAGTCCCCAATCAGCCCCAGCATTTT; CDR3: CASSPTVPNQPQHF
D: TRBD1; V: TRBV12-3/TRBV12-4; size: medium-sized; J: TRBJ2-1; DNA: TGTGCCAGCAGTTTAGGAGGGGGCGGCTACAATGAGCAGTTCTTC; CDR3: CASSLGGGGYNEQFF
D: -; V: TRBV30; size: many; J: TRBJ2-4; DNA: TGTGCCTGGCAGGGGTTGAACATTCAGTACTTC; CDR3: CAWQGLNIQYF
D: -; V: TRBV20-1; size: -; J: TRBJ2-7; DNA: TGCAGTGCCTCTGGAGTGTACGAGCAGTACTTC; CDR3: CSASGVYEQYF
D: -; V: TRBV11-3; size: many; J: TRBJ2-1; DNA: TGTGCCAGCTCTTGGGTCAATGAGCAGTTCTTC; CDR3: CASSWVNEQFF
D: -; V: TRBV2; size: many; J: TRBJ1-1; DNA: TGTGCCAGCAGTGAACAGGAAGGGGAAACTGAAGCTTTCTTT; CDR3: CASSEQEGETEAFF
D: -; V: TRBV29-1; size: many; J: TRBJ1-2; DNA: TGCAGCGTTGGATATGAAGGCTACACCTTC; CDR3: CSVGYEGYTF
D: -; V: TRBV5-1; size: many; J: TRBJ2-2; DNA: TGCGCCAGCAGCTTTTTCCCCCCAGGGACTAACACCGGGGAGCTGTTTTTT; CDR3: CASSFFPPGTNTGELFF
D: -; V: TRBV7-2; size: many; J: TRBJ1-4; DNA: TGTGCCAGCAGCTTGGGAAGCGAAAAACTGTTTTTT; CDR3: CASSLGSEKLFF
D: TRBD2; V: TRBV20-1; size: many; J: TRBJ2-7; DNA: TGCAGTGCTACCTGGACTAGGACCTACGAGCAGTACTTC; CDR3: CSATWTRTYEQYF
D: TRBD2; V: TRBV30; size: few; J: TRBJ2-5; DNA: TGTGCCTGGAGTGTGGTTAGCGGGGGAAAAGAGACCCAGTACTTC; CDR3: CAWSVVSGGKETQYF
D: TRBD2; V: TRBV12-3/TRBV12-4; size: many; J: TRBJ2-7; DNA: TGTGCCAGCAGACCCGGACTAGCGGGGGCCTACGAGCAGTACTTC; CDR3: CASRPGLAGAYEQYF
D: -; V: TRBV6-2/TRBV6-3; size: many; J: TRBJ1-5; DNA: TGTGCCAGCAGAAACGGGGGAGGGGGACAGCCCCAGCATTTT; CDR3: CASRNGGGGQPQHF
D: -; V: TRBV7-8; size: many; J: TRBJ2-2; DNA: TGTGCCAGCAGCGCGCCCTTAGGTGGGCCCACCGGGGAGCTGTTTTTT; CDR3: CASSAPLGGPTGELFF
D: -; V: TRBV20-1; size: many; J: TRBJ2-1; DNA: TGCAGTGCGGGCCTGGGGCGGGGCAATGAGCAGTTCTTC; CDR3: CSAGLGRGNEQFF
D: -; V: TRBV7-2; size: many; J: TRBJ2-5; DNA: TGTGCCAGCAGCTTAGCTGGGTGGGGGGAGACCCAGTACTTC; CDR3: CASSLAGWGETQYF
D: TRBD2; V: TRBV12-3/TRBV12-4; size: few; J: TRBJ2-1; DNA: TGTGCCAGCAGTCCGGGGACTAGCGGGAGTATCGATGAGCAGTTCTTC; CDR3: CASSPGTSGSIDEQFF
D: TRBD2; V: TRBV20-1; size: -; J: TRBJ2-3; DNA: TGCAGTGCTAAAAGACGTAAGCGGGGGCCCAGCACAGATACGCAGTATTTT; CDR3: CSAKRRKRGPSTDTQYF
D: -; V: TRBV7-8; size: few; J: TRBJ2-5; DNA: TGTGCCAGCAGCTTACGGGAAGTGGGCGGTGAGACCCAGTACTTC; CDR3: CASSLREVGGETQYF
D: -; V: TRBV19; size: -; J: TRBJ1-2; DNA: TGTGCCAGTAGTATAGGGACAATCGAACTAAACTATGGCTACACCTTC; CDR3: CASSIGTIELNYGYTF
D: -; V: TRBV24-1; size: few; J: TRBJ2-3; DNA: TGTGCCACCAGTGACCCCCGCGGGTCAGCAGATACGCAGTATTTT; CDR3: CATSDPRGSADTQYF
D: TRBD1; V: TRBV6-1; size: few; J: TRBJ1-6; DNA: TGTGCCAGCACGGAGACAGGGATTAATTCACCCCTCCACTTT; CDR3: CASTETGINSPLHF
D: TRBD1; V: TRBV29-1; size: many; J: TRBJ1-2; DNA: TGCAGCGTTGACACAGGGGGCGGCAGTGGCTATGGCTACACCTTC; CDR3: CSVDTGGGSGYGYTF
D: TRBD1; V: TRBV20-1; size: many; J: TRBJ1-1; DNA: TGCAGTGCTTCTTCGGACAGGGGAGTCGAAGCTTTCTTT; CDR3: CSASSDRGVEAFF
D: -; V: TRBV21-1; size: few; J: TRBJ2-3; DNA: TGTGCCAGCAGCATGGGCCGGGACAGCAACACAGATACGCAGTATTTT; CDR3: CASSMGRDSNTDTQYF
D: -; V: TRBV2; size: many; J: TRBJ2-2; DNA: TGTGCCAGCAGTCCGGACGGCTTGAACACCGGGGAGCTGTTTTTT; CDR3: CASSPDGLNTGELFF
D: -; V: TRBV27; size: -; J: TRBJ1-1; DNA: TGTGCCAGCAATCCGTCAGGGGAGACTGAAGCTTTCTTT; CDR3: CASNPSGETEAFF
D: -; V: TRBV1; size: -; J: TRBJ1-5; DNA: TGCACCAGCAGCCGGACAGGGCCCTCCGAAAGCGGCAATCAGCCCCAGCATTTT; CDR3: CTSSRTGPSESGNQPQHF
D: -; V: TRBV6-1; size: many; J: TRBJ2-3; DNA: TGTGCCAGCAGTGGCCAGGGTTCGTGGCTAGCAATCACAGATACGCAGTATTTT; CDR3: CASSGQGSWLAITDTQYF
D: TRBD1; V: TRBV4-3; size: many; J: TRBJ1-5; DNA: TGCGCCAGCAGCCACGGGACAGGCAATCAGCCCCAGCATTTT; CDR3: CASSHGTGNQPQHF
D: TRBD1; V: TRBV7-8; size: many; J: TRBJ2-2; DNA: TGTGCCAGCAGCCCCGGGACAGGGGGCCTCACCGGGGAGCTGTTTTTT; CDR3: CASSPGTGGLTGELFF
D: TRBD2; V: TRBV18; size: few; J: TRBJ2-1; DNA: TGTGCCAGCTCACCTCGTCCTAGCGGAGCCTACAATGAGCAGTTCTTC; CDR3: CASSPRPSGAYNEQFF
D: -; V: TRBV20-1; size: many; J: TRBJ2-1; DNA: TGCAGTGCTAGTAGACCGAGCAACAATGAGCAGTTCTTC; CDR3: CSASRPSNNEQFF
D: -; V: TRBV6-5; size: -; J: TRBJ2-7; DNA: TGTGCCAGCAGTCTGGAGGGGTATCAGCAGTACTTC; CDR3: CASSLEGYQQYF
D: -; V: TRBV15; size: few; J: TRBJ1-6; DNA: TGTGCCACCAGCCGACGGGACGGCAGCGGGTCCTATAATTCACCCCTCCACTTT; CDR3: CATSRRDGSGSYNSPLHF
D: -; V: TRBV7-2; size: many; J: TRBJ2-1; DNA: TGTGCCAGCAGGGTTGGGAATGAGCAGTTCTTC; CDR3: CASRVGNEQFF
D: -; V: TRBV7-9; size: many; J: TRBJ2-1; DNA: TGTGCCAGCAGCTTAACCAATGAGCAGTTCTTC; CDR3: CASSLTNEQFF